These 25 T cell receptor beta chains originate from one sample sequenced in a study of T-cell memory formation after mild COVID-19. TCRdb itself ran the 5' RACE reads through MiXCR, one entry per CDR3 protein. The sample includes about 14,000 distinct CDR3 sequences, 15% to 20% of them seen just once. Specimen: PBMCs or a T cell subset sorted from them (not recorded which). The receptors originated from a man aged 18 to 29 who had mild COVID-19 (a few samples of this study predate the infection). Cell type and time point are not known.

This clonotype has more than one count but fewer than ten. CDR3 sequence: CASSYVGGITGELFF. CDR3 nucleotides: TGTGCCAGCAGTTACGTAGGGGGAATCACCGGGGAGCTGTTTTTT. The chain couples TRBV6-2 or TRBV6-3 to TRBJ2-2, with a possible D match to TRBD1 (6 bases). V lost 2 bases and J 4 bases, leaving 11 bases between the germline ends. The length of the CDR3 is 15 residues. Germline loops: CDR1 MNHEY, CDR2 SVGEGT.

The chain couples TRBV7-9 to TRBJ1-1, with 8 bases identical to TRBD1. The CDR3 has 16 residues. In germline, CDR1 is SEHNR, CDR2 FQNEAQ (reference sequence). J was trimmed by 3 bases and V by 4 bases; bases with no gene match: 10. This chain's CDR3 is CASSSLGQGSDTEAFF. The CDR3 coding sequence is TGTGCCAGCAGCTCTCTTGGACAGGGTTCCGACACTGAAGCTTTCTTT.

The chain combines TRBV5-4 with TRBJ2-7; no clear D gene. Trimming took off 3 bases at V and 3 bases at J, with 10 bases between the two ends. Germline values: CDR1 SGHNT, CDR2 YYREEE (reference sequence). This CDR3 has 13 amino acids. The CDR3 loop is CASSSEASYEQYV. For the CDR3, the DNA is TGTGCCAGCAGCTCTGAGGCTAGCTACGAGCAGTACGTC.

This clonotype came up a few times. The chain has TRBV4-3 and TRBJ1-2; D remains unclear. V was trimmed by 0 bases and J by 2 bases, leaving 13 bases between them. Germline values: CDR1 LGHNA, CDR2 YSLEER. The CDR3 has 16 residues. The CDR3 sequence is CASSQEIGGGNYGYTF. The CDR3 nucleotides read TGCGCCAGCAGCCAAGAGATCGGCGGAGGGAACTATGGCTACACCTTC.

The chain carries TRBV4-3 and TRBJ2-7; 8 nucleotides align to TRBD2. The CDR3 has 14 amino acids. The junction had 6 bases not matched to a gene; V was cut back by 2 bases and J by 6 bases. Per germline, CDR1 LGHNA and CDR2 YSLEER. The CDR3 DNA reads as TGCGCCAGCAGCCAATTGCGGGAGGTGTCCGAGCAGTACTTC. It encodes CASSQLREVSEQYF.

This clonotype was seen repeatedly, ten times or more. The V call is TRBV20-1, the J call TRBJ2-4; no clear D. V gave up 6 bases and J gave up 12 bases, with 21 bases separating them. The CDR3 sequence is 13 residues long. Germline V gene sequence: CDR1 DFQATT, CDR2 SNEGSKA (reference sequence). As DNA, the CDR3 is TGCAGTGCCGAAGAGCCTACAGCCGAAAATCAGTACTTC. As protein: CSAEEPTAENQYF.

This clonotype was recorded at least ten times. The chain links TRBV13 to TRBJ2-3; D not resolved. Germline CDR1 is PRHDT and CDR2 is FYEKMQ (reference sequence). There are 15 residues in the CDR3. Deletions cut 2 bases from V and 2 bases from J, with 11 bases between. In DNA form, the CDR3 reads TGTGCCAGCAGCTTACGACACAGACCCACAGATACGCAGTATTTT. Translated: CASSLRHRPTDTQYF.

This clonotype was seen repeatedly, ten times or more. The rearrangement joins TRBV4-1 to TRBJ2-1; maybe TRBD2 (5 bases). Germline V lookup: CDR1 MGHRA, CDR2 YSYEKL. V was pared by 6 bases and J by 0 bases, with 15 bases between. The CDR3 is 16 residues long. CDR3 loop: CASRRELLSSYNEQFF. The CDR3 DNA follows: TGCGCCAGCAGACGGGAACTCTTAAGCTCCTACAATGAGCAGTTCTTC.

This clonotype was detected many times. This chain links TRBV20-1 with TRBJ1-5, with TRBD1 identical over 7 bases. Losses at the gene ends were 2 bases for V and 6 bases for J; bases not matched to a gene: 10. Germline CDR1 reads DFQATT; CDR2 reads SNEGSKA (reference sequence). This CDR3 is 15 amino acids long. CDR3 in amino acids: CSARNPGGRGQPQHF. CDR3 DNA: TGCAGTGCTAGAAATCCAGGGGGACGGGGTCAGCCCCAGCATTTT.

In its sample, this clonotype was seen many times. This chain links TRBV4-1 with TRBJ2-3; unclear D gene. The CDR3 length is 14 residues. CDR1 MGHRA and CDR2 YSYEKL come from the germline V gene. V shed 1 base and J shed 6 bases, with 11 bases lying between them. In DNA, the CDR3 is TGCGCCAGCAGCCAAGGAGTCTCTTGGGATACGCAGTATTTT. Protein: CASSQGVSWDTQYF.

This clonotype occurred many times. The chain couples TRBV7-6 to TRBJ2-1; no definite D call. Per the germline V gene, CDR1 is SGHVS and CDR2 is FNYEAQ. V was clipped by 5 bases and J by 5 bases, with 7 bases between them. The CDR3 runs 12 residues. In DNA, the CDR3 is TGTGCCAGCAGCAGGACGGACAATGAGCAGTTCTTC. This translates into CASSRTDNEQFF.

The sample holds many counts of this clonotype. The chain is built from TRBV7-9 and TRBJ2-2; a weak D match, TRBD1 (6 bases). Germline lookup yields CDR1 SEHNR and CDR2 FQNEAQ (reference sequence). The V and J ends lost 3 bases and 6 bases respectively, with 14 bases between them. CDR3 size: 15 residues. The CDR3 sequence: CASSFPQGKSGELFF. The CDR3 coding sequence is TGTGCCAGCAGCTTCCCCCAGGGGAAGTCCGGGGAGCTGTTTTTT.

This clonotype was seen a handful of times. The CDR3 nucleotides are TGTGCCAGCAGCGGGACAGGGTCGGGCAATCAGCCCCAGCATTTT. The encoded protein is CASSGTGSGNQPQHF. The chain couples TRBV9 to TRBJ1-5; 8 bases are shared with TRBD1. The V segment lost 3 bases and the J segment 2 bases; nucleotides outside the gene matches: 4. Germline loops: CDR1 SGDLS, CDR2 YYNGEE. CDR3 length: 15 residues.

In its sample, this clonotype was seen many times. This chain joins TRBV9 and TRBJ1-5; 7 nucleotides match TRBD1. Per germline, CDR1 SGDLS and CDR2 YYNGEE. With V trimmed by 3 bases and J by 0 bases, 3 bases remained unmatched. The length of the CDR3 is 15 residues. The CDR3 DNA reads as TGTGCCAGCAGCGAAACAGGGGATAGCAATCAGCCCCAGCATTTT. Its translation is CASSETGDSNQPQHF.

This clonotype was seen many times. V usage is TRBV12-3 or TRBV12-4 and J usage is TRBJ1-2; possibly TRBD1 for D (6 bases). The V end lost 6 bases, the J end lost 4 bases, and 15 bases lay between the germline ends. The CDR3 sequence is 14 residues long. CDR3 protein: CASSPFNRVYGYTF. The CDR3 DNA reads TGTGCCAGCAGCCCATTCAACAGGGTCTATGGCTACACCTTC.

A few counts support this clonotype. The chain recombines TRBV19 with TRBJ2-2; possible D gene TRBD1, 5 bases. Trimming left V 3 bases short and J 2 bases short, with 7 bases between. CDR1 and CDR2 (germline): LNHDA, SQIVND (reference sequence). The CDR3 runs 14 residues. CDR3 region: CASSMGLNTGELFF. The CDR3 nucleotides read TGTGCCAGTAGTATGGGGCTCAACACCGGGGAGCTGTTTTTT.

This chain joins TRBV4-1 and TRBJ2-1; the D gene is possibly TRBD1 (6 bases). The CDR3 is 11 amino acids. V dropped 8 bases and J dropped 9 bases, with 11 bases sitting between them. Germline V gene lookup returns CDR1 MGHRA and CDR2 YSYEKL. The CDR3 nucleotides read TGCGCCAGCGGTCAGGGGTTTGAGCAGTTCTTC. Protein product: CASGQGFEQFF.

This clonotype has ten or more counts. The genes are TRBV4-1 and TRBJ1-5; possible D gene TRBD1, 5 bases. Germline V CDR1 and CDR2: MGHRA, YSYEKL. V gave up 2 bases and J gave up 5 bases, with 16 bases separating them. The CDR3 length is 16 residues. CDR3 amino acids: CASSQTRGHSDQPQHF. The CDR3 nucleotides are TGCGCCAGCAGCCAAACCCGGGGCCATTCCGATCAGCCCCAGCATTTT.

This clonotype was counted between two and nine times. The junction does not match germline at one end; this may be a read error. The J gene is TRBJ2-3, the V gene TRBV12-3 or TRBV12-4; the match to TRBD2 covers 7 bases. The CDR3 extends over 13 amino acids. In DNA, the CDR3 is TGTGCCAGCATTTTAGCGGGCGGAGATACGCAGTATTTT. It encodes CASILAGGDTQYF.

This clonotype rates as large. V usage is TRBV7-6 and J usage is TRBJ1-1, with D perhaps matching TRBD1 (5 bases). The V end lost 5 bases, the J end lost 1 base, and 14 bases lay between the germline ends. CDR3 length equals 15 residues. CDR1 is SGHVS, CDR2 FNYEAQ, per germline. The DNA of the CDR3 is TGTGCCAGCAGCCTACCCCCGACAGCGAACACTGAAGCTTTCTTT. Residues: CASSLPPTANTEAFF.

This clonotype was picked up many times. The V call is TRBV21-1, the J call TRBJ2-1. TRBV21-1 counts as a pseudogene. This CDR3 contains 14 residues. CDR3 bases: TGTGCCAGCAGGGACGAGAGCTCCTACAATGAGCAGTTCTTC. Residues: CASRDESSYNEQFF.

This clonotype was observed many times. The chain carries TRBV7-9 and TRBJ1-1; 7 bases line up with TRBD1. The CDR3 consists of 14 residues. The J segment lost 1 base and the V segment lost 5 bases, leaving 4 bases of the junction unmatched. Germline V lookup: CDR1 SEHNR, CDR2 FQNEAQ (reference sequence). CDR3 loop: CASSPRTGNTEAFF. CDR3 coding DNA: TGTGCCAGCAGCCCCCGGACAGGGAACACTGAAGCTTTCTTT.

The table lists this clonotype with a few counts. The chain employs TRBV27 and TRBJ2-7; TRBD1 matches at 7 bases. The CDR3 is 14 residues long. J was trimmed by 5 bases and V by 6 bases; bases with no gene match: 10. Germline V gene sequence: CDR1 MNHEY, CDR2 SMNVEV (reference sequence). CDR3 DNA: TGTGCCAGCAGGAGGGGGACAGTACTAGACGAGCAGTACTTC. Translating it yields CASRRGTVLDEQYF.

This clonotype was picked up many times. The rearrangement joins TRBV6-2 or TRBV6-3 to TRBJ2-7, with 9 nucleotides matching TRBD2. CDR3 size: 14 residues. Trimming cost V 2 bases and J 6 bases; bases outside gene matches: 5. Germline CDR1 reads MNHEY; CDR2 reads SVGEGT. For the CDR3, the DNA is TGTGCCAGCAGTTACGTCCTAGCGGGGAGCGAGCAGTACGTC. This sequence encodes CASSYVLAGSEQYV.

This clonotype appeared many times. V usage is TRBV7-9 and J usage is TRBJ1-6; D gene ambiguous. Trimming stripped 4 bases from V and 5 bases from J, with 9 bases between. Germline V gene data show CDR1 as SEHNR and CDR2 as FQNEAQ (reference sequence). The CDR3 extends over 14 amino acids. This chain's CDR3 is CASSWVGDNSPLHF. DNA of the CDR3: TGTGCCAGCAGCTGGGTGGGTGATAATTCACCCCTCCACTTT.